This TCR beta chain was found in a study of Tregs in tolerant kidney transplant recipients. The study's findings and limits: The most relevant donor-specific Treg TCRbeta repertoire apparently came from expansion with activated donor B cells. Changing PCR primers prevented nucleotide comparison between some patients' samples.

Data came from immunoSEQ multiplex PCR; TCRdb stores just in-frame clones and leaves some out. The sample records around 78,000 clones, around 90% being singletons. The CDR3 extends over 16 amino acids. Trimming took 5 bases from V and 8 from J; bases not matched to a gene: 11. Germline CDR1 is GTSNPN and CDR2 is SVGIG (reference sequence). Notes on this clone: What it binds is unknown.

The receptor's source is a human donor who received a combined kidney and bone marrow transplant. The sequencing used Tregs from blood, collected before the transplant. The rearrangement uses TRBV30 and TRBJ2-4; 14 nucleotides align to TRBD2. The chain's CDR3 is CAWAPGLAGVGDIQYF. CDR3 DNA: TGTGCCTGGGCCCCGGGACTAGCGGGAGTGGGGGACATTCAGTACTTC.